The entry that follows covers one T cell receptor beta chain sequence. The data stem from a study of cytomegalovirus exposure and HLA in healthy donors. The CDR3 consists of 18 residues. Germline loops: CDR1 SNHLY, CDR2 FYNNEI. V was clipped by 2 bases and J by 4 bases; unmatched bases: 10. The PCR employed 60 Vbeta primers together with 13 Jbeta primers. Method: immunoSEQ multiplex PCR; TCRdb's copy keeps in-frame clones and lacks some. Here the sample spans a few hundred thousand clones, around 90% being singletons. The clonotype originates from a girl aged 2 to 10 in good health and CMV-seronegative. Sequencing was carried out using PBMCs. The chain combines TRBV2 with TRBJ2-2; TRBD2 matches 10 bases. CDR3 region: CASSESLAGRMSTGELFF. The CDR3 nucleotides read TGTGCCAGCAGTGAATCACTAGCGGGGCGGATGAGCACCGGGGAGCTGTTTTTT. The variable domain in full, with the rest retrieved from reference TRBV2 and TRBJ2-2, is EPEVTQTPSHQVTQMGQEVILRCVPISNHLYFYWYRQILGQKVEFLVSFYNNEISEKSEIFDDQFSVERPDGSNFTLKIRSTKLEDSAMYFCASSESLAGRMSTGELFFGEGSRLTVL.